The T cell receptor (beta chain) under discussion was sequenced for a study of early T cells in non-severe SARS-CoV-2 infection. In the study overall: Investigators sequenced bulk RNA drawn from unsorted whole blood, and chains remained unpaired. Study-level findings and limits: Using VDJdb, the matching emphasized anti-spike CD8 responses while missing private and CD4 specificities.

Trimming pared 5 bases from V and 3 bases from J, leaving 13 bases between. The CDR3 spans 14 residues. Germline values: CDR1 SNHLY, CDR2 FYNNEI. There are many counts of this clonotype. Its antigen is unknown. The library protocol tagged individual cDNA molecules with unique molecular identifiers. Each CDR3 protein gets one entry after TCRdb re-called the 5' RACE reads with MiXCR. Of roughly 69,000 distinct CDR3 sequences listed, roughly 9.5% are singletons. The V and J genes are TRBV2 and TRBJ1-1; D might be TRBD1 (5 bases). The sequenced sample was whole blood. This TCR came from an adult who was a healthcare worker with PCR-confirmed SARS-CoV-2 infection or an uninfected control (not recorded which). The CDR3 coding sequence is TGTGCCAGCAGTAGCCTTGACAGTTACACTGAAGCTTTCTTT. Its protein is CASSSLDSYTEAFF.